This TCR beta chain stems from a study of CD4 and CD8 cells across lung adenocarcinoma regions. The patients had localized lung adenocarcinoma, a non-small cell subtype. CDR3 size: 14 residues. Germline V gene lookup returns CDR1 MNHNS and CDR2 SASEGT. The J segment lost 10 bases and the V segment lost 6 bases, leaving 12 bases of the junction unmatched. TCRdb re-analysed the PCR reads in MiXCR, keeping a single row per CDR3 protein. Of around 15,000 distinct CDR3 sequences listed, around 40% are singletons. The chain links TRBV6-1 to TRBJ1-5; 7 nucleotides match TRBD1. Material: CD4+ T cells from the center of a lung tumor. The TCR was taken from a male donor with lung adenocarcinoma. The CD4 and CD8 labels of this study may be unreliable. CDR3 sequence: CASRSTGADLPQHF. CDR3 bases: TGTGCCAGCAGATCAACAGGGGCCGACCTTCCCCAGCATTTT.